This record concerns one TCR beta chain sequence. Produced via immunoSEQ multiplex PCR; TCRdb's table is partial and in-frame only. The sample holds roughly 200,000 clones, 75% to 90% seen once. These data belong to a study of blood T cell repertoires in COVID-19. Turning to the study itself: Donors in the United States, Italy and Spain gave samples during acute or convalescent COVID-19.

Germline CDR1 is SGHAT and CDR2 is FQNNGV. The CDR3 is 13 amino acids. The ends were cut back, 6 bases at V and 0 bases at J, with 6 bases in the middle. This sequence joins TRBV11-2 and TRBJ1-3; D is undetermined. Sequencing was done on a sample of peripheral blood. This TCR was recovered from a man aged 40-49 years with acute or convalescent COVID-19. The CDR3 coding sequence is TGTGCCAGCAGTTCTAGCTCTGGAAACACCATATATTTT. It is translated as CASSSSSGNTIYF.